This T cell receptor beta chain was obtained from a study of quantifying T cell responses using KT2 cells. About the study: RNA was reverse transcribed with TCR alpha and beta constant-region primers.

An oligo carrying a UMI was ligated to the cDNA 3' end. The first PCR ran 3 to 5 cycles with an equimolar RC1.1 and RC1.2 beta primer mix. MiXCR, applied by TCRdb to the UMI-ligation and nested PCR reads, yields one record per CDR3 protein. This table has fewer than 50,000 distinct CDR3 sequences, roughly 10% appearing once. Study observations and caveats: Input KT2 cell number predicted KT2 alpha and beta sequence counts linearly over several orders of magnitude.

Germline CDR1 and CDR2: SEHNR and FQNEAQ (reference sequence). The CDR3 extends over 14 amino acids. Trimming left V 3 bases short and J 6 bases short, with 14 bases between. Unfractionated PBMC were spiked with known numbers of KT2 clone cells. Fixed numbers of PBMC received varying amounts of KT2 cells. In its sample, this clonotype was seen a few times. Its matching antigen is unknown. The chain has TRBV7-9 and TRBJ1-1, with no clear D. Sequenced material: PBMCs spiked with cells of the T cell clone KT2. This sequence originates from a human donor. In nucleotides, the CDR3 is TGTGCCAGCAGCTTTGGTGTTGCTGGGGCTGAAGCTTTCTTT. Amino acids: CASSFGVAGAEAFF.